This T cell receptor (beta chain) was observed in a study of OX40 agonist ivuxolimab in advanced cancers. Regarding the complete study: Ivuxolimab, which targeted the costimulatory receptor OX40 (CD134), was an agonistic, fully human IgG2 monoclonal antibody. Intravenous ivuxolimab was administered to patients every 2 weeks at six dose levels: 0.01, 0.1, 0.3, 1.5, 3 and 10 mg/kg. The paper reports the monotherapy dose-escalation portion (N ≈ 50 patients) of the phase I ivuxolimab trial. Among the roughly 50 dose-escalation patients, about 19 had hepatocellular carcinoma, 15 or so melanoma, 9 renal cell carcinoma and 9 head and neck cancer. The point of sequencing TCRbeta in the periphery was to test whether ivuxolimab changed TCR sequence diversity and drove clonal T-cell expansion. Partial responses occurred in three dose-escalation patients: two with cutaneous melanoma and one with hepatocellular carcinoma. In the dose-escalation cohort, around four fifths of patients were male, and the mean age was 60 years with a range of roughly 20 to 85. Prior anti-PD-1, anti-PD-L1 or anti-CTLA-4 therapy was permitted, and checkpoint inhibitors had been received by around 40% of dose-escalation patients. Overall study outcomes, separate from this receptor: After ivuxolimab, more expanded clones were found on average in CD8+ T cells than in CD4+ T cells. Low levels of normalized T-cell clonal expansion were also seen in some patients who did not respond. In the 0.1-3.0 mg/kg groups, partial responders were among the patients with the lowest normalized peripheral clonal expansion, particularly in CD8+ T cells. Antigen specificity was not determined for the clonally expanded peripheral T cells. Clonal expansion of both CD4+ and CD8+ blood T cells was observed from baseline to week 6 at doses 0.1 to 3.0 mg/kg.

From the cysteine through the phenylalanine, the CDR3 covers 14 amino acids. The only DNA kept is the CDR3, 42 bases in frame from the first base. CDR1 SGHTA and CDR2 FQGTGA were looked up in the germline V gene. Trimming costs V 2 bases and J 4 bases, and their ends lie 11 bases apart. The trial excluded patients who had a history of autoimmune disease or were on systemic immunosuppression. Peripheral blood for TCR sequencing was drawn from every dose cohort at baseline, at cycle 4 day 1 and at cycle 7 day 1. The samples were taken from a phase I, first-in-human, multicenter, open-label dose-escalation trial of ivuxolimab. Adults with locally advanced or metastatic melanoma, renal cell carcinoma, hepatocellular carcinoma or head and neck squamous cell carcinoma were enrolled in the trial. CD4+ and CD8+ T cells were sorted separately from peripheral blood before TCR sequencing. About this clone: The antigen it binds to is not known. The record has no base qualities; no much larger clone is one base away.

Genomic DNA was extracted from sorted cells for sequencing of the TCRbeta CDR3 region. The immunoSEQ Assay was used to sequence the TCRbeta CDR3 regions. TCRdb carries this immuneACCESS record with in-frame sequences only. Its versions omit some clonotypes, under half of them owing to an unresolved V gene in the studies checked, with the rest unexplained. This sample lists 90,000 to 100,000 clones; nearly 90% were detected once. The ten largest make up 0.15% to 0.2% of the sample. This chain joins TRBV7-3 to TRBJ1-1, and perhaps TRBD1 as D gene, on 5 matching bases. The sequenced sample was CD4+ or CD8+ T cells sorted from blood, obtained in a trial of the OX40 agonist ivuxolimab. This clonotype was obtained from an adult with an advanced solid tumor such as melanoma, head and neck, liver or kidney cancer. The nucleotide sequence is given as TGTGCCAGCAGCTTACAGGGCTCGATCACTGAAGCTTTCTTT. Its protein product is CASSLQGSITEAFF.